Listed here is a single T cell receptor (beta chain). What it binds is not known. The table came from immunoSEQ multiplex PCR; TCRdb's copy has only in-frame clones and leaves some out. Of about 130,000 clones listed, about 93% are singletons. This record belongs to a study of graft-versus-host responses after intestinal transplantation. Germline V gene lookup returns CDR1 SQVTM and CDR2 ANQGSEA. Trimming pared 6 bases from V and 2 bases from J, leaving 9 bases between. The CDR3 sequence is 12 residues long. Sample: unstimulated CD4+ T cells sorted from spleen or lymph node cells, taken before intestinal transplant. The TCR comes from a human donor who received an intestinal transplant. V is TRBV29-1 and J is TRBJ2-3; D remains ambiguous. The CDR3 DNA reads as TGCAGCGTAAGACTCAACACAGATACGCAGTATTTT. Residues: CSVRLNTDTQYF.